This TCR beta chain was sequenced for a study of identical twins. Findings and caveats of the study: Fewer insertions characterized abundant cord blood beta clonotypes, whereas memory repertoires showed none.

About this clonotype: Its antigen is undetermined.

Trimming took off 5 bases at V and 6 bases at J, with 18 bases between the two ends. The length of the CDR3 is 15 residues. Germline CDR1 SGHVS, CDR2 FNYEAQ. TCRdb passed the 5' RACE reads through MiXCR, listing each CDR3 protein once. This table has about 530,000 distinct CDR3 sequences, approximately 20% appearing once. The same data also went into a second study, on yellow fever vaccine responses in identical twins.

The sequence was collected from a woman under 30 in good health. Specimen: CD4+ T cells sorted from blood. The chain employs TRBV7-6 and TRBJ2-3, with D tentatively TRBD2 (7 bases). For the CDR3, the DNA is TGTGCCAGCAGCCCCGGACTAGTCAGGGGTGATACGCAGTATTTT. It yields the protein CASSPGLVRGDTQYF.